Shown below are 14 T cell receptor beta chains from a single sample sequenced in a study of T cells expressing NK-cell markers. TCRdb re-called the 5' RACE reads; every CDR3 protein appears as one record, without DNA. The sample's table shows about 460,000 distinct CDR3 sequences. The sample comprised blood T cells: a sorted CD56 or NKG2C T cell subset, CD4+ or CD8+ T cells, or bulk PBMC T cells (not recorded which). The origin of the receptors is a woman aged 45-59 years in good health.

The chain combines TRBV20-1 with TRBJ2-5; TCRdb selects TRBD1, and the lack of DNA leaves this call unchecked. The CDR3 contains 16 residues. Germline CDR1 reads DFQATT; CDR2 reads SNEGSKA (reference sequence). CDR3 protein: CSARSVWGEWRETQYF.

This chain connects TRBV19 to TRBJ1-4; TCRdb selects TRBD1, and the lack of DNA leaves this call unchecked. This CDR3 has 16 amino acids. The germline gives CDR1 LNHDA, CDR2 SQIVND (reference sequence). The chain's CDR3 is CASSSSGTGRNEKLFF.

The chain recombines TRBV11-3 with TRBJ2-1; the TCRdb D gene call, TRBD1, has no DNA to confirm it. The CDR3 totals 15 residues. CDR1 and CDR2 from the germline V gene are SGHNT and YENEEA. CDR3 sequence reads: CASSLGGTDQVRRFF. The whole variable domain, remainder taken from reference TRBV11-3 and TRBJ2-1, is EAGVVQSPRYKIIEKKQPVAFWCNPISGHNTLYWYLQNLGQGPELLIRYENEEAVDDSQLPKDRFSAERLKGVDSTLKIQPAELGDSAVYLCASSLGGTDQVRRFFGPGTRLTVL.

This chain joins TRBV6-5 and TRBJ2-6. CDR1 and CDR2 from the germline V gene are MNHEY and SVGAGI. CDR3 size: 14 residues. The CDR3 region is CASRLSSGANVLTF.

The chain carries TRBV15 and TRBJ2-2; with no DNA, the TCRdb D assignment of TRBD1 cannot be verified. CDR1 LNHNV and CDR2 YYDKDF come from the germline V gene (reference sequence). The CDR3 has 17 residues. CDR3 in amino acids: CATSRGGSGRNTGELFF.

This chain uses TRBV4-2 with TRBJ2-7; TCRdb names TRBD1, which stays unverified in the absence of DNA. Germline-derived CDR1 and CDR2 are LGHNA and YNFKEQ. The CDR3 totals 16 residues. The CDR3 protein is CASSPWPSGGSYEQYF.

This chain connects TRBV20-1 to TRBJ2-3; TCRdb lists TRBD2, though no DNA is available to test this call. CDR1 is DFQATT, CDR2 SNEGSKA, per germline (reference sequence). The CDR3 extends over 16 amino acids. CDR3 amino acids: CSALDPGLAGYPTQYF.

The chain uses TRBV12-5 and TRBJ2-1; TCRdb's D call, TRBD1, is unchecked because there is no DNA. Germline V gene sequence: CDR1 LGHNT, CDR2 FRNRAP. The CDR3 totals 17 residues. The CDR3 loop is CASGPRSWGPPDNEQFF.

This chain links TRBV4-2 with TRBJ1-2. This CDR3 is 15 amino acids long. The germline CDR1 and CDR2 sequences are LGHNA and YNFKEQ. CDR3 loop: CASSQDSSPDYGYTF.

The J gene is TRBJ1-2, the V gene TRBV5-1; TCRdb names TRBD1, which stays unverified in the absence of DNA. Germline V gene lookup returns CDR1 SGHRS and CDR2 YFSETQ. CDR3 length: 15 residues. The CDR3 sequence is CASSSVPGGAYGYTF.

The chain carries TRBV10-3 and TRBJ1-6; TCRdb calls TRBD1, which cannot be checked without DNA. CDR3 length: 14 amino acids. The germline V gene encodes CDR1 ENHRY and CDR2 SYGVKD. This CDR3 is CAISVQGSNSPLHF.

V and J are TRBV5-6 and TRBJ2-3. CDR1 and CDR2 from the germline V gene are SGHDT and YYEEEE. This CDR3 spans 16 amino acids. This CDR3 is CASSLAHSWGTDTQYF.

V is TRBV11-2 and J is TRBJ2-1; TCRdb's D gene call, TRBD2, goes unchecked for lack of DNA. The CDR3 is made up of 14 amino acids. CDR1 and CDR2 (germline): SGHAT, FQNNGV. The CDR3: CASRTGAHSGEQFF.

CDR3 region: CASSSITGVTEAFF. The V and J genes are TRBV7-8 and TRBJ1-1; checking the TCRdb D call of TRBD1 is not possible without DNA. The CDR3 loop spans 14 amino acids. Germline loops: CDR1 SGHVS, CDR2 FQNEAQ.